One and the same sample provided the 14 T cell receptor beta chains below, sequenced in a study of T cells in Graves' hyperthyroidism and ophthalmopathy. It was RNA transcripts that yielded the amplified TCR beta CDR3 regions. TCR CDR3 regions were first amplified by RT-PCR with HTBI primers. TCRdb reprocessed the multiplex PCR reads via MiXCR and lists one record per CDR3 protein. The data show around 440,000 distinct CDR3 sequences, 15% to 19% seen once. Material for sequencing was blood. The source is a woman aged 18-29 years with Graves' hyperthyroidism.

This clonotype was found many times. V is TRBV6-1 and J is TRBJ1-1; 7 nucleotides agree with TRBD1. V was pared by 5 bases and J by 6 bases, with 12 bases of the junction left unmatched. The CDR3 consists of 15 residues. The germline V gene has CDR1 MNHNS and CDR2 SASEGT. CDR3 DNA: TGTGCCAGCAGTCGCCCCCTGACAGGGTACGCTGAAGCTTTCTTT. Protein sequence: CASSRPLTGYAEAFF.

This clonotype was seen many times. This chain connects TRBV7-9 to TRBJ1-4, with TRBD1 as a possible D gene (5 bases). V lost 0 bases, J lost 3 bases, and 8 bases lay in between. This CDR3 is 15 amino acids long. CDR1 and CDR2 (germline): SEHNR, FQNEAQ (reference sequence). DNA of the CDR3: TGTGCCAGCAGCTTAGCGGGACGGGCTAATGAAAAACTGTTTTTT. This codes for CASSLAGRANEKLFF.

In this sample, this clonotype turned up many times. The chain employs TRBV18 and TRBJ2-4, with 11 positions matching TRBD1. The germline CDR1 and CDR2 sequences are KGHSH and LQKENI. Trimming at V came to 3 bases and at J to 3 bases, leaving 1 base not matched to a gene. The CDR3 contains 15 residues. CDR3 DNA sequence: TGTGCCAGCTCACCGGGACAGGGGGGCAAAAACATTCAGTACTTC. Its translation is CASSPGQGGKNIQYF.

This clonotype has ten or more counts. V and J are TRBV6-1 and TRBJ2-7, with D unresolved. Germline V lookup: CDR1 MNHNS, CDR2 SASEGT. The CDR3 runs to 15 residues. With 1 base removed from V and 0 bases from J, the gap between germline ends came to 10 bases. Here the CDR3 DNA reads TGTGCCAGCAGTGAAGTTGATAGTGGCTCCTACGAGCAGTACTTC. Its protein is CASSEVDSGSYEQYF.

The rearrangement links TRBV7-2 to TRBJ2-2; no clear D gene. V was clipped by 1 base and J by 6 bases, with 12 bases between them. Germline CDR1 and CDR2: SGHTA and FQGNSA. This CDR3 has 15 amino acids. CDR3 sequence reads: CASSLDSSLAGELFF. CDR3 nucleotide sequence: TGTGCCAGCAGCTTAGACTCTTCGCTAGCCGGGGAGCTGTTTTTT.

Notes on this clonotype: A read error is possible here, since a much larger clone lies one base away. The rearrangement joins TRBV13 to TRBJ2-1; 13 nucleotides match TRBD2. The J call may be wrong; the DNA end is better matched by TRBJ2-7. The CDR3 consists of 17 residues. Per germline, CDR1 PRHDT and CDR2 FYEKMQ (reference sequence). The CDR3 region has the DNA TGTGCCAGCAGCCCGGGACTAGCGGGATTCGGCAACAATGAGCAGTACTTC. Translated, it gives CASSPGLAGFGNNEQYF.

The chain employs TRBV19 and TRBJ1-4; 7 positions match TRBD1. J was trimmed by 0 bases and V by 9 bases; bases with no gene match: 7. The length of the CDR3 is 15 residues. CDR1 and CDR2 (germline): LNHDA, SQIVND (reference sequence). CDR3 sequence (DNA): TGTGCCAGCGCCGGGACAGTTGCAACTAATGAAAAACTGTTTTTT. Its translation is CASAGTVATNEKLFF.

Details on this clonotype: This may be a read error, as it is one base from a much larger clone. The CDR3 bases are TGTGCCAGCGGCCAAGATTATAGCTATGGCTACACCTTC. Translation gives CASGQDYSYGYTF. V and J are TRBV3-1 and TRBJ1-2, with no clear D. CDR1 and CDR2 (germline): LGHDT, YNNKEL (reference sequence). The CDR3 has 13 amino acids.

This clonotype was seen many times. The chain has TRBV12-3 or TRBV12-4 and TRBJ1-5; weak D call: TRBD1 (5 bases). The CDR3 runs 17 residues. V dropped 5 bases and J dropped 0 bases, with 17 bases sitting between them. In nucleotides, the CDR3 is TGTGCCAGCAGTGTCCTCCGGGACGGTTATAGCAATCAGCCCCAGCATTTT. This translates into CASSVLRDGYSNQPQHF.

This clonotype turned up a few times. A much larger clone differs by one base, so this may be a read error. The chain employs TRBV2 and TRBJ2-1; 8 nucleotides line up with TRBD2. The CDR3 totals 13 residues. The V gene's germline CDR1 is SNHLY and CDR2 FYNNEI. The CDR3 sequence: CAGRAGAVNEQFF. The CDR3 DNA reads as TGTGCCGGCAGAGCGGGAGCGGTGAATGAGCAGTTCTTC.

The sample holds a few counts of this clonotype. The rearrangement joins TRBV11-1 to TRBJ2-5; D might be TRBD2 (8 bases). Germline loops: CDR1 SGHAT, CDR2 FQDESV (reference sequence). V dropped 5 bases and J dropped 3 bases, with 19 bases sitting between them. The CDR3 has 16 amino acids. DNA for the CDR3: TGTGCCAGCAGCAACACCGGGAGGGACAGCAAAGAGACCCAGTACTTC. Protein product: CASSNTGRDSKETQYF. Full variable domain (missing parts from reference TRBV11-1 and TRBJ2-5): EAEVAQSPRYKITEKSQAVAFWCDPISGHATLYWYRQILGQGPELLVQFQDESVVDDSQLPKDRFSAERLKGVDSTLKIQPAELGDSAMYLCASSNTGRDSKETQYFGPGTRLLVL.

The V gene is TRBV13, the J gene TRBJ1-1; weak D call: TRBD1 (6 bases). Trimming removed 6 bases at V and 2 bases at J, with 19 bases between. CDR1 is PRHDT, CDR2 FYEKMQ, per germline (reference sequence). The CDR3 is 16 amino acids. CDR3 DNA: TGTGCCAGCAGTGGCCCCGGGGAGGGGGAAAACACTGAAGCTTTCTTT. Protein: CASSGPGEGENTEAFF.

This clonotype was found many times. The chain carries TRBV11-2 and TRBJ2-5; D is unresolved. The germline V gene has CDR1 SGHAT and CDR2 FQNNGV. The CDR3 extends over 16 amino acids. Trimming left V 1 base short and J 6 bases short, with 18 bases between. The CDR3 nucleotides read TGTGCCAGCAGCTTAGGATGGTCCGCGTCAAACCAGACCCAGTACTTC. Its translation is CASSLGWSASNQTQYF.

This clonotype was picked up many times. In nucleotides, the CDR3 is TGTGCCAGTAGTATTCTCGGACAGGGTCGAACTGAAGCTTTCTTT. It yields the protein CASSILGQGRTEAFF. The chain carries TRBV19 and TRBJ1-1; 8 positions agree with TRBD1. Germline V gene sequence: CDR1 LNHDA, CDR2 SQIVND (reference sequence). CDR3 length: 15 residues. J was trimmed by 5 bases and V by 3 bases; bases with no gene match: 8.